The 32 T cell receptor beta chains below come from one sample, sequenced in a study of cytomegalovirus exposure and HLA in healthy donors. TCRdb keeps only in-frame clones here, not all; method: immunoSEQ multiplex PCR. The profile shows about 110,000 clones, 86% of them singletons. Sequenced sample: PBMCs. These receptors originate from a woman aged 18-29 years in good health and CMV-seropositive.

The gene calls are TRBV6-5 and TRBJ1-3, with 7 bases lining up with TRBD1. Trimming removed 6 bases from V and 3 bases from J; junction bases left unmatched: 8. CDR3 length: 15 residues. The V gene's germline CDR1 is MNHEY and CDR2 SVGAGI. CDR3 coding DNA: TGTGCCAGCAGACCCGACAGGGTGCGTGGAAACACCATATATTTT. Its protein product is CASRPDRVRGNTIYF.

The genes are TRBV7-3 and TRBJ1-1; no definite D call. This CDR3 has 14 residues. CDR1 is SGHTA and CDR2 is FQGTGA in the germline V gene. Trimming took off 1 base at V and 0 bases at J, with 6 bases between the two ends. CDR3 sequence reads: CASSLIGMNTEAFF. The CDR3 DNA reads as TGTGCCAGCAGCTTAATCGGGATGAACACTGAAGCTTTCTTT.

V is TRBV25-1 and J is TRBJ2-7; D is undetermined. This CDR3 contains 13 residues. Germline CDR1 is MGHDK and CDR2 is SYGVNS. V was pared by 1 base and J by 3 bases, with 7 bases between. CDR3 sequence: CASSEFRYYEQYF. Written as DNA, the CDR3 is TGTGCCAGCAGTGAATTCAGGTACTACGAGCAGTACTTC.

The chain links TRBV11-2 to TRBJ2-5; 12 nucleotides match TRBD2. Germline CDR1 reads SGHAT; CDR2 reads FQNNGV. V shed 2 bases and J 3 bases; nucleotides not matched to a gene: 7. This CDR3 is 17 amino acids long. CDR3 DNA sequence: TGTGCCAGCAGCTTAAGAGGACTAGCGGGACCGAAAGAGACCCAGTACTTC. Protein sequence: CASSLRGLAGPKETQYF.

The chain links TRBV6-1 to TRBJ2-7; tentative D call: TRBD1 (6 bases). The CDR3 loop spans 14 amino acids. Germline V gene sequence: CDR1 MNHNS, CDR2 SASEGT. Trimming left V 3 bases short and J 3 bases short, with 12 bases between. The DNA of the CDR3 is TGTGCCAGCAGTGAGCGACAGGTCCTCTACGAGCAGTACTTC. Translation: CASSERQVLYEQYF.

V gene TRBV6-5 combines with J gene TRBJ2-5; tentative D call: TRBD1 (5 bases). The CDR3 runs to 13 residues. The V end was cut by 2 bases, the J end by 2 bases, with 6 bases between. Germline V gene data show CDR1 as MNHEY and CDR2 as SVGAGI. DNA for the CDR3: TGTGCCAGCAGTTACCAGGGACAAGAGACCCAGTACTTC. This encodes CASSYQGQETQYF.

The V call is TRBV7-9, the J call TRBJ2-1; perhaps TRBD1 as D (6 bases). Trimming left V 3 bases short and J 7 bases short, with 25 bases between. Germline CDR1 reads SEHNR; CDR2 reads FQNEAQ (reference sequence). The CDR3 extends over 18 amino acids. The CDR3 sequence is CASSFTGTKGTLWNEQFF. CDR3 nucleotide sequence: TGTGCCAGCAGCTTCACCGGGACAAAGGGTACCCTTTGGAATGAGCAGTTCTTC. Based on the CDR3 plus reference TRBV7-9 and TRBJ2-1, the full variable domain is DTGVSQNPRHKITKRGQNVTFRCDPISEHNRLYWYRQTLGQGPEFLTYFQNEAQLEKSRLLSDRFSAERPKGSFSTLEIQRTEQGDSAMYLCASSFTGTKGTLWNEQFFGPGTRLTVL.

This clone was found once. The CDR3 region has the DNA TGTGCCAGCAGCCAAGATCCCGTGGCGGCCGAACGCACAGATACGCAGTATTTT. It translates to CASSQDPVAAERTDTQYF. The chain combines TRBV4-2 with TRBJ2-3; the D is unclear. V gave up 0 bases and J gave up 1 base, with 17 bases separating them. The CDR3 length is 18 residues. Germline CDR1 LGHNA, CDR2 YNFKEQ.

V is TRBV20-1 and J is TRBJ1-3, with TRBD1 as a possible D gene (5 bases). Germline V gene sequence: CDR1 DFQATT, CDR2 SNEGSKA (reference sequence). V dropped 5 bases and J dropped 4 bases, with 6 bases sitting between them. The CDR3 consists of 11 residues. DNA of the CDR3: TGCAGTGCTTGGACAGGAAACACCATATATTTT. Translation gives CSAWTGNTIYF.

This chain joins TRBV2 and TRBJ1-6; TRBD1 agrees at 10 bases. Trimming at V came to 4 bases and at J to 9 bases, leaving 6 bases not matched to a gene. The CDR3 spans 15 residues. Germline assignment: CDR1 SNHLY and CDR2 FYNNEI. CDR3 in amino acids: CASSGTGTGASPLHF. For the CDR3, the DNA is TGTGCCAGCAGTGGGACCGGGACAGGGGCTTCACCCCTCCACTTT.

The chain has TRBV30 and TRBJ2-3; 10 nucleotides line up with TRBD1. V dropped 1 base and J dropped 6; count of bases not matched to a gene: 19. Germline values: CDR1 GTSNPN, CDR2 SVGIG (reference sequence). CDR3 size: 19 residues. The CDR3 region has the DNA TGTGCCTGGAGTGCTTTCCCGGGACAGGGGCTTACCGCGGCCGATACGCAGTATTTT. Residues: CAWSAFPGQGLTAADTQYF.

V and J are TRBV28 and TRBJ2-7; D is possibly TRBD1 (6 bases). The V end was cut by 6 bases, the J end by 2 bases, with 29 bases between. There are 19 residues in the CDR3. In germline, CDR1 is MDHEN, CDR2 SYDVKM. The CDR3 loop is CASRPGVGRGKVPAYEQYF. CDR3 DNA sequence: TGTGCCAGCAGACCTGGTGTGGGCAGGGGAAAAGTGCCCGCCTACGAGCAGTACTTC.

The V and J genes are TRBV4-1 and TRBJ2-1; 16 nucleotides match TRBD2. V lost 3 bases, J lost 7 bases, and 12 bases stayed unmatched. The CDR3 is made up of 19 amino acids. CDR1 and CDR2 from the germline V gene are MGHRA and YSYEKL. CDR3 residues: CASSHPGLAGGPGLNEQFF. The DNA for the CDR3 is TGCGCCAGCAGCCACCCGGGACTAGCGGGAGGGCCGGGGTTGAATGAGCAGTTCTTC.

This chain joins TRBV5-6 and TRBJ1-2; D not certain. Trimming stripped 4 bases from V and 4 bases from J, with 20 bases between. Germline V lookup: CDR1 SGHDT, CDR2 YYEEEE. The CDR3 spans 16 residues. The CDR3 region has the DNA TGTGCCAGCAGCAGGACTACTCAAGGGAATCGCTATGGCTACACCTTC. This translates into CASSRTTQGNRYGYTF.

This clone has a single count. The V call is TRBV19, the J call TRBJ1-1, with TRBD1 as a possible D gene (5 bases). V shed 7 bases and J shed 5 bases, with 20 bases lying between them. The CDR3 is 15 residues long. CDR1 is LNHDA, CDR2 SQIVND, per germline (reference sequence). The CDR3: CASTPFGSGRTEAFF. The CDR3 DNA sequence: TGTGCCAGTACCCCTTTTGGATCAGGGCGGACTGAAGCTTTCTTT.

This chain joins TRBV12-5 and TRBJ1-2, with 7 positions matching TRBD1. The CDR3 extends over 14 amino acids. The ends lost 5 bases at V and 7 bases at J; junction bases unmatched: 10. The germline CDR1 and CDR2 sequences are LGHNT and FRNRAP. The CDR3 DNA is TGTGCTAGTGGTCCAGGGACAGAGCCGGTTGGCTACACCTTC. Its translation is CASGPGTEPVGYTF.

The chain has TRBV5-4 and TRBJ1-1; 8 bases map to TRBD1. Trimming cost V 3 bases and J 2 bases; bases outside gene matches: 9. This CDR3 region has 16 residues. The V gene's germline CDR1 is SGHNT and CDR2 YYREEE (reference sequence). The CDR3 loop is CASSSNPQGANTEAFF. DNA of the CDR3: TGTGCCAGCAGCTCAAACCCCCAGGGGGCAAACACTGAAGCTTTCTTT.

The rearrangement uses TRBV6-1 and TRBJ1-5; tentative D call: TRBD1 (5 bases). Germline CDR1 and CDR2: MNHNS and SASEGT. Trimming took 6 bases from V and 4 from J, leaving 13 bases between them. The CDR3 loop spans 14 amino acids. For the CDR3, the DNA is TGTGCCAGCAGCAGGGAATACGGGAATCAGCCCCAGCATTTT. Its translation: CASSREYGNQPQHF.

Written as DNA, the CDR3 is TGTGCTAGTGGCCAGGGGGACAGGGAGGGTCAGCCCCAGCATTTT. Its translation is CASGQGDREGQPQHF. This chain links TRBV12-5 with TRBJ1-5, with 9 bases fitting TRBD1. Germline V gene sequence: CDR1 LGHNT, CDR2 FRNRAP. After removal of 6 bases from V and 6 bases from J, the junction contained 9 bases not matched to a gene. The CDR3 consists of 15 residues.

This clone was seen only a few times. This rearrangement joins TRBV10-2 to TRBJ2-7; 9 bases are a match to TRBD2. The CDR3 has 15 residues. Trimming took 8 bases from V and 4 from J; bases not matched to a gene: 12. CDR1 and CDR2 from the germline V gene are WSHSY and SAAADI. The CDR3 loop is CASGSGGFPSYEQYF. In DNA, the CDR3 is TGCGCCAGCGGTAGCGGGGGCTTCCCTTCTTACGAGCAGTACTTC.

The genes are TRBV10-2 and TRBJ1-6, with D possibly being TRBD1 (6 bases). Trimming shortened V by 8 bases and J by 8 bases, and 10 bases separated the two germline ends. There are 12 residues in the CDR3. Germline V lookup: CDR1 WSHSY, CDR2 SAAADI. CDR3 protein: CASLQGDSPLHF. As DNA, the CDR3 is TGCGCCAGCCTACAGGGAGATTCACCCCTCCACTTT.

This sequence joins TRBV5-6 and TRBJ2-1; 8 nucleotides line up with TRBD2. The ends lost 4 bases at V and 7 bases at J; junction bases unmatched: 16. In germline, CDR1 is SGHDT, CDR2 YYEEEE. The CDR3 is 17 amino acids. CDR3: CASSLRIFSGDPNEQFF. The CDR3 DNA is TGTGCCAGCAGCCTCAGGATCTTTAGCGGGGATCCAAATGAGCAGTTCTTC.

V gene TRBV28 combines with J gene TRBJ2-7, with TRBD2 matching 7 bases. The CDR3 sequence is 14 residues long. J was trimmed by 5 bases and V by 7 bases; bases with no gene match: 11. Germline CDR1 MDHEN, CDR2 SYDVKM. The CDR3 DNA sequence: TGTGCCAGCAACCTTCTAGCGGAGCGCGACGAGCAGTACTTC. Amino acids: CASNLLAERDEQYF.

The gene calls are TRBV5-6 and TRBJ2-6; D is unclear. The CDR3 covers 13 residues. V lost 7 bases and J lost 0, with 5 bases in between. Germline V gene lookup returns CDR1 SGHDT and CDR2 YYEEEE. The CDR3 region is CASAHSGANVLTF. The CDR3 region has the DNA TGTGCCAGCGCGCACTCTGGGGCCAACGTCCTGACTTTC.

This chain joins TRBV5-6 and TRBJ1-1; D not certain. This CDR3 comprises 15 residues. V lost 0 bases to trimming and J lost 5 bases, with 14 bases between them. CDR1 and CDR2 (germline): SGHDT, YYEEEE. The CDR3 loop is CASSLAPGSGTEAFF. The CDR3 coding sequence is TGTGCCAGCAGCTTGGCCCCGGGGAGCGGGACTGAAGCTTTCTTT.

J is TRBJ2-7 and V is TRBV10-3, with a possible D match to TRBD1 (5 bases). Trimming removed 3 bases from V and 3 bases from J, with 12 bases in between. The germline gives CDR1 ENHRY, CDR2 SYGVKD. The CDR3 consists of 14 residues. The CDR3 reads CAISDPDRYYEQYF. The CDR3 nucleotides read TGTGCCATCAGTGACCCCGACAGATACTACGAGCAGTACTTC.

This chain joins TRBV1 and TRBJ2-2; TRBD2 is the table's D call and was not checked against the DNA. TRBV1 is flagged as a pseudogene. The CDR3 has 15 amino acids. The CDR3 here is CTSSTPTSGTGELFF. DNA of the CDR3: TGCACCAGCAGCACTCCGACTAGCGGCACCGGGGAGCTGTTTTTT.

This chain connects TRBV5-1 to TRBJ2-3, with TRBD1 matching over 12 bases. The CDR3 covers 16 residues. V gave up 2 bases and J gave up 4 bases; unmatched junction bases: 5. In germline, CDR1 is SGHRS, CDR2 YFSETQ. The CDR3 DNA sequence: TGCGCCAGCAGCTTACCGGGACAGGGGGCATCAGATACGCAGTATTTT. Its translation: CASSLPGQGASDTQYF.

This rearrangement joins TRBV10-3 to TRBJ2-3, with D tentatively TRBD2 (6 bases). Germline-derived CDR1 and CDR2 are ENHRY and SYGVKD. This CDR3 has 12 residues. With 0 bases removed from V and 14 bases from J, the gap between germline ends came to 12 bases. CDR3 loop: CAISESDGSAYF. Here the CDR3 DNA reads TGTGCCATCAGTGAGTCGGACGGGAGCGCGTATTTT.

Note on this clone: Relative to the germline gene, one junction end is altered; a read error may explain this. V gene TRBV7-3 combines with J gene TRBJ2-3; TRBD2 agrees at 8 bases. This CDR3 has 14 amino acids. Germline V gene lookup returns CDR1 SGHTA and CDR2 FQGTGA. The CDR3 protein is CANSFSGGTDTQYF. As DNA, the CDR3 is TGTGCCAACAGCTTTAGCGGGGGCACAGATACGCAGTATTTT.

This chain connects TRBV27 to TRBJ1-5; D is possibly TRBD1 (5 bases). The CDR3 runs 16 residues. Looked up from germline, CDR1 is MNHEY and CDR2 is SMNVEV (reference sequence). Trimming shortened V by 7 bases and J by 1 base, and 17 bases separated the two germline ends. The CDR3 DNA sequence: TGTGCCAGCATCGACTTGGGGCGGGGAAGCAATCAGCCCCAGCATTTT. Its translation: CASIDLGRGSNQPQHF.

This clone has just a few counts. The chain joins TRBV7-2 to TRBJ1-4; TRBD1 matches at 8 bases. This CDR3 contains 16 residues. Germline CDR1 reads SGHTA; CDR2 reads FQGNSA. J gave up 7 bases and V 3 bases, and 10 bases lay outside the gene matches. The CDR3 region has the DNA TGTGCCAGCAGCTTTTGGCGGGACAGGCTTGGTGAAAAACTGTTTTTT. It specifies CASSFWRDRLGEKLFF.